The following is a T cell receptor (beta chain) sequence with its context. The CDR3 has 16 residues. Germline V lookup: CDR1 SGHNT, CDR2 YYREEE (reference sequence). With 4 bases clipped from V and 6 bases from J, the junction kept 9 bases outside the gene matches. The entry originates in a study of shared clonotypes between healthy human individuals. The assay was immunoSEQ multiplex PCR, and TCRdb's table has in-frame clones only and misses some. Among about 2.4 million clones listed, approximately 93% were seen once. The receptor comes from a man between 18 and 29 years old in good health. Some clones in this sample may be carry-over from other donors' samples. Input material: naive CD4+ T cells from PBMCs. The subset denotes: CD45RA+ positively selected. The chain has TRBV5-4 and TRBJ2-3; TRBD2 matches 12 bases. CDR3 bases: TGTGCCAGCAGCCCAAAGGGACTAGCGGGTGTGGATACGCAGTATTTT. As protein: CASSPKGLAGVDTQYF.